These 22 T cell receptor beta chains were all obtained from the same sample, sequenced in a study of blood T cell repertoires in COVID-19 (dated by TCRdb to about 2020). The library was prepared using the immunoSEQ multiplex PCR assay. Not all clones reach the TCRdb copy of this immuneACCESS table, which keeps in-frame sequences only. Checked studies attribute under half of the gap to unresolved V genes and leave the rest unexplained. The sample table contains about 370,000 clones; only one count was recorded for 80% to 90% of them. The leading ten clones occupy about 3% of the sample. The specimen was peripheral blood. These receptors originate from a woman aged 30 to 39 with COVID-19, enrolled during active disease.

This clone was observed a single time. DNA of the CDR3: TGTGCCATCGGGGGACAGCCTTCCTACGAGCAGTACTTC. Translating gives CAIGGQPSYEQYF. J is TRBJ2-7 and V is TRBV10-3; 7 bases map to TRBD1. The germline gives CDR1 ENHRY, CDR2 SYGVKD. J lost 1 base, V lost 8 bases, and 5 bases had no gene match. This CDR3 region has 13 residues.

The chain carries TRBV19 and TRBJ1-2, with unresolved D. CDR1 and CDR2 (germline): LNHDA, SQIVND (reference sequence). The CDR3 covers 13 residues. The ends were cut back, 3 bases at V and 4 bases at J, with 9 bases in the middle. CDR3 sequence (DNA): TGTGCCAGTAGTATTGGTCTAGTCTATGGCTACACCTTC. Translation: CASSIGLVYGYTF.

CDR3 loop: CASSQDRVGNEQFF. The CDR3 nucleotides read TGCGCCAGCAGCCAAGACAGGGTGGGCAATGAGCAGTTCTTC. The rearrangement uses TRBV4-3 and TRBJ2-1, with TRBD1 as a possible D gene (5 bases). Germline CDR1 and CDR2: LGHNA and YSLEER. The CDR3 is 14 residues long. The ends were cut back, 0 bases at V and 6 bases at J, with 9 bases in the middle.

V is TRBV5-5 and J is TRBJ2-1; D not resolved. The V gene's germline CDR1 is SGHKS and CDR2 YYEKEE (reference sequence). The V end lost 2 bases, the J end lost 9 bases, and 6 bases lay between the germline ends. The CDR3 extends over 11 amino acids. DNA for the CDR3: TGTGCCAGCAGCTTCGACACTGAGCAGTTCTTC. Its translation is CASSFDTEQFF. The complete variable domain, with remaining parts taken from reference TRBV5-5 and TRBJ2-1, reads DAGVTQSPTHLIKTRGQQVTLRCSPISGHKSVSWYQQVLGQGPQFIFQYYEKEERGRGNFPDRFSARQFPNYSSELNVNALLLGDSALYLCASSFDTEQFFGPGTRLTVL.

The CDR3 DNA reads as TGTGCCAGCAGCCCTTTGACTAGCGTCTCCTACAATGAGCAGTTCTTC. As protein: CASSPLTSVSYNEQFF. The chain employs TRBV2 and TRBJ2-1; 8 bases fit TRBD2. The CDR3 runs to 16 residues. The V segment lost 6 bases and the J segment 0 bases; nucleotides outside the gene matches: 7. The germline V gene has CDR1 SNHLY and CDR2 FYNNEI. The variable domain in full, with the rest retrieved from reference TRBV2 and TRBJ2-1, is EPEVTQTPSHQVTQMGQEVILRCVPISNHLYFYWYRQILGQKVEFLVSFYNNEISEKSEIFDDQFSVERPDGSNFTLKIRSTKLEDSAMYFCASSPLTSVSYNEQFFGPGTRLTVL.

The chain joins TRBV6-2 or TRBV6-3 to TRBJ2-7, with a weak D call TRBD1 (6 bases). The CDR3 totals 16 residues. Trimming cost V 2 bases and J 0 bases, with 14 bases left between them. Germline loops: CDR1 MNHEY, CDR2 SVGEGT. In DNA form, the CDR3 reads TGTGCCAGCAGTTACCCACCGGACAGCTACTCCTACGAGCAGTACTTC. Amino acid sequence: CASSYPPDSYSYEQYF.

This clone was seen a single time. DNA of the CDR3: TGTGCCAGCAGCTTAGGGGGAAGGGGGATGAACACTGAAGCTTTCTTT. Protein sequence: CASSLGGRGMNTEAFF. The chain employs TRBV11-3 and TRBJ1-1, with TRBD1 as a possible D gene (6 bases). The CDR3 covers 16 residues. Deletions cut 1 base from V and 0 bases from J, with 12 bases between. Germline CDR1 reads SGHNT; CDR2 reads YENEEA.

CDR3 protein: CASLAGYEQYV. The CDR3 DNA reads TGTGCCAGCCTTGCAGGGTACGAGCAGTACGTC. V usage is TRBV2 and J usage is TRBJ2-7; D might be TRBD1 (5 bases). CDR3 length equals 11 residues. Germline values: CDR1 SNHLY, CDR2 FYNNEI. The germline V and J ends were trimmed by 8 bases and 4 bases, with 9 bases remaining between them.

This clone was found many times. The chain has TRBV9 and TRBJ1-1; 8 nucleotides agree with TRBD1. Germline assignment: CDR1 SGDLS and CDR2 YYNGEE. The J segment lost 1 base and the V segment lost 4 bases, leaving 6 bases of the junction unmatched. The CDR3 runs to 15 residues. CDR3 in DNA: TGTGCCAGCAGCCCCCGGACAGGGACGAACACTGAAGCTTTCTTT. This gives the protein CASSPRTGTNTEAFF.

This chain links TRBV27 with TRBJ2-3; TRBD2 might be the D (6 bases). The V end was cut by 3 bases, the J end by 5 bases, with 18 bases between. The CDR3 runs to 16 residues. Germline loops: CDR1 MNHEY, CDR2 SMNVEV (reference sequence). The CDR3 DNA is TGTGCCAGCAGTTTTGCGGGGTTAACAAGACTAGATACGCAGTATTTT. This encodes CASSFAGLTRLDTQYF.

The chain recombines TRBV6-5 with TRBJ1-1, with D maybe TRBD1 (6 bases). The CDR3 is 13 residues long. V lost 4 bases and J 3 bases, leaving 9 bases between the germline ends. Germline values: CDR1 MNHEY, CDR2 SVGAGI. The CDR3 loop is CASSFTGYTEAFF. The DNA for the CDR3 is TGTGCCAGCAGTTTCACAGGGTACACTGAAGCTTTCTTT.

V usage is TRBV7-9 and J usage is TRBJ1-1; D is possibly TRBD1 (5 bases). The CDR3 sequence is 13 residues long. In germline, CDR1 is SEHNR, CDR2 FQNEAQ (reference sequence). Trimming stripped 4 bases from V and 11 bases from J, with 17 bases between. The CDR3 region is CASSSEAGGKAFF. The CDR3 nucleotides are TGTGCCAGCAGCTCCGAGGCGGGGGGAAAGGCTTTCTTT.

The chain is built from TRBV6-5 and TRBJ1-5; 8 bases agree with TRBD1. The ends lost 4 bases at V and 6 bases at J; junction bases unmatched: 5. The germline V gene encodes CDR1 MNHEY and CDR2 SVGAGI. The length of the CDR3 is 14 residues. CDR3 bases: TGTGCCAGCAGTTCTGACAGGGGTTTTCAGCCCCAGCATTTT. Translating it yields CASSSDRGFQPQHF.

This sequence joins TRBV5-1 and TRBJ1-1; 7 bases are a match to TRBD1. The V gene end was trimmed by 1 base and the J gene end by 2 bases; junction bases not matched to a gene: 14. Per germline, CDR1 SGHRS and CDR2 YFSETQ. CDR3 size: 18 residues. The CDR3 reads CASSLLAYTGVGNTEAFF. The CDR3 coding sequence is TGCGCCAGCAGCTTGCTGGCTTATACAGGGGTCGGTAACACTGAAGCTTTCTTT.

The V and J genes are TRBV11-3 and TRBJ2-2, with TRBD2 as a possible D gene (5 bases). Germline loops: CDR1 SGHNT, CDR2 YENEEA. The V end lost 0 bases, the J end lost 1 base, and 18 bases lay between the germline ends. The CDR3 totals 19 residues. In nucleotides, the CDR3 is TGTGCCAGCAGCTTAGATCTCGTGGGAGCCACCAAGAACACCGGGGAGCTGTTTTTT. The encoded protein is CASSLDLVGATKNTGELFF.

CDR3 sequence (DNA): TGTGCCAGCAGTTACGAGACTAGCGGGGGGCCCTACAATGAGCAGTTCTTC. It yields the protein CASSYETSGGPYNEQFF. The chain uses TRBV6-2 or TRBV6-3 and TRBJ2-1; 13 bases align to TRBD2. This CDR3 spans 17 amino acids. The V segment lost 2 bases and the J segment 2 bases; nucleotides outside the gene matches: 3. The germline gives CDR1 MNHEY, CDR2 SVGEGT.

This chain connects TRBV28 to TRBJ1-2; possibly TRBD1 for D (6 bases). The germline V and J ends were trimmed by 8 bases and 0 bases, with 7 bases remaining between them. This CDR3 comprises 12 residues. Germline V CDR1 and CDR2: MDHEN, SYDVKM. The CDR3 loop is CASQGPNYGYTF. The CDR3 DNA reads as TGTGCCAGCCAGGGGCCTAACTATGGCTACACCTTC.

V and J are TRBV5-4 and TRBJ1-3; D gene ambiguous. The CDR3 spans 14 residues. Germline V gene sequence: CDR1 SGHNT, CDR2 YYREEE (reference sequence). Trimming removed 0 bases at V and 1 base at J, with 5 bases between. CDR3 sequence (DNA): TGTGCCAGCAGCTTGGGAGGTTCTGGAAACACCATATATTTT. This gives the protein CASSLGGSGNTIYF.

This clone was seen a few times. The chain links TRBV6-2 or TRBV6-3 to TRBJ1-5, with D unresolved. V lost 5 bases to trimming and J lost 9 bases, with 8 bases between them. Per the germline V gene, CDR1 is MNHEY and CDR2 is SVGEGT. This CDR3 contains 11 residues. In DNA form, the CDR3 reads TGTGCCAGCAGTGACGGCGGGCCCCAGCATTTT. This gives the protein CASSDGGPQHF.

This rearrangement joins TRBV29-1 to TRBJ2-1, with 9 bases lining up with TRBD2. J was trimmed by 6 bases and V by 2 bases; bases with no gene match: 5. This CDR3 comprises 14 residues. In germline, CDR1 is SQVTM, CDR2 ANQGSEA. DNA for the CDR3: TGCAGCGTTGAATCCCTAGCGGGACTCAATGAGCAGTTCTTC. Amino acids: CSVESLAGLNEQFF.

This chain links TRBV18 with TRBJ2-2, with D maybe TRBD2 (5 bases). The CDR3 covers 17 residues. V was trimmed by 3 bases and J by 4 bases, leaving 18 bases between them. Per the germline V gene, CDR1 is KGHSH and CDR2 is LQKENI. The CDR3 loop is CASSPPGGGSSTGELFF. DNA for the CDR3: TGTGCCAGCTCACCCCCTGGTGGTGGGAGTAGCACCGGGGAGCTGTTTTTT.

The genes are TRBV3-1 (or the pseudogene TRBV3-2) and TRBJ2-2, with a possible D match to TRBD1 (6 bases). V was cut by 7 bases and J by 2 bases, with 11 bases left in between. The V gene's germline CDR1 is LGHDT and CDR2 YNNKEL (reference sequence). This CDR3 is 14 amino acids long. This CDR3 is CASTVQGNTGELFF. The CDR3 DNA reads TGTGCCAGCACCGTACAGGGAAACACCGGGGAGCTGTTTTTT.